In its sample, the clone carrying this TCR beta chain was seen a few times. Its antigen remains unknown. 13 Jbeta primers and 60 Vbeta primers were used for the PCR. The protocol was immunoSEQ multiplex PCR, while the TCRdb copy is restricted to in-frame clones and leaves out a portion. This table holds some 85,000 clones, roughly three quarters found once. Trimming cost V 6 bases and J 3 bases; bases outside gene matches: 9. The CDR3 contains 16 residues. The germline V gene encodes CDR1 SQVTM and CDR2 ANQGSEA. The data are from a study of cytomegalovirus exposure and HLA in healthy donors. The study, taken as a whole, reports: Altogether, more than 150 TCR beta chains were recorded as cytomegalovirus-associated.

The sequencing sample was made of PBMCs. This chain joins TRBV29-1 and TRBJ1-3; TRBD1 matches at 12 bases. The sequence derives from a man between 35 and 55 years old in good health and CMV-seronegative. The CDR3 DNA follows: TGCAGCGTATGGGACAGGGGGCGTTCAGGTGGAAACACCATATATTTT. It yields the protein CSVWDRGRSGGNTIYF.